Below, 14 T cell receptor beta chains from the same sample are listed, as sequenced in a study of shared clonotypes between healthy human individuals (dated by TCRdb to the early 2020s). Receptors were amplified or captured by the immunoSEQ multiplex PCR assay. TCRdb retrieved this table from immuneACCESS and kept in-frame rearrangements only. Not all clones are present; in checked studies, unresolved V genes account for under half, and no reason is known for the remainder. Present in this sample are 450,000 to 500,000 clones, approximately 81% of which were seen just once. The ten largest clones add up to roughly 13% of the sample. Specimen: PBMCs. The receptor set was obtained from a woman aged 40 to 50 in good health. Some clones in this sample may be carry-over from other donors' samples.

The chain uses TRBV10-3 and TRBJ2-7; 8 bases align to TRBD2. CDR3 length: 14 residues. Germline V gene lookup returns CDR1 ENHRY and CDR2 SYGVKD. J lost 0 bases, V lost 8 bases, and 6 bases had no gene match. This chain's CDR3 is CAIFTGGPSYEQYF. CDR3 DNA sequence: TGTGCCATCTTCACGGGGGGGCCCTCCTACGAGCAGTACTTC.

The V gene is TRBV15, the J gene TRBJ2-7; tentative D call: TRBD1 (5 bases). V shed 2 bases and J shed 2 bases, with 10 bases lying between them. Germline CDR1 is LNHNV and CDR2 is YYDKDF (reference sequence). The CDR3 covers 14 residues. The CDR3 sequence is CATSRRQPTYEQYF. Written as DNA, the CDR3 is TGTGCCACCAGCAGAAGACAGCCCACCTACGAGCAGTACTTC.

V gene TRBV5-1 combines with J gene TRBJ2-7, with TRBD2 matching 8 bases. This CDR3 is 19 amino acids long. V trimming: 1 base; J trimming: 0 bases; junction bases outside the gene matches: 15. The germline V gene has CDR1 SGHRS and CDR2 YFSETQ. In nucleotides, the CDR3 is TGCGCCAGCAGCTTGTGGGGGGGTTTAGCGGGACCTAGCTCCTACGAGCAGTACTTC. Its protein product is CASSLWGGLAGPSSYEQYF.

A note on this clone: This likely traces to a read error, being one base from a far larger clone. Different DNA sequences within this sample yield the same CDR3. This chain connects TRBV2 to TRBJ2-2; 8 bases are shared with TRBD1. This CDR3 has 15 residues. The germline CDR1 and CDR2 sequences are SNHLY and FYNNEI. For the CDR3, the DNA is TGTGCCAGCAGCACAGACAGGGGCGCAACCGGTGAGCTGTTTTTT. Amino acid sequence: CASSTDRGATGELFF.

The chain has TRBV23-1 and TRBJ2-7, with 9 bases aligning to TRBD1. TRBV23-1 is given ORF status, its function remaining uncertain. The V segment lost 7 bases and the J segment 1 base; nucleotides outside the gene matches: 11. The CDR3 extends over 16 amino acids. CDR3 residues: CASTEEGQGRSYEQYF. CDR3 DNA sequence: TGCGCCAGCACTGAAGAGGGACAGGGAAGGTCCTACGAGCAGTACTTC.

To note about this clone: This may come from a read error, since a much larger clone is one base off. The same CDR3 also results from other DNA sequences found in this sample. The chain employs TRBV5-5 and TRBJ2-5, with 11 bases aligning to TRBD2. The junction had 6 bases not matched to a gene; V was cut back by 5 bases and J by 6 bases. This CDR3 contains 14 residues. Germline CDR1 is SGHKS and CDR2 is YYEKEE (reference sequence). CDR3 DNA sequence: TGTGCCAGCAGGACTACTAGCGGGAGCCAGACCCAGTACTTC. It encodes CASRTTSGSQTQYF.

The chain links TRBV5-4 to TRBJ2-5; D is ambiguous. CDR1 is SGHNT, CDR2 YYREEE, per germline (reference sequence). V was pared by 4 bases and J by 2 bases, with 15 bases between. This CDR3 comprises 15 residues. CDR3 residues: CASSAPAPGQETQYF. The CDR3 DNA is TGTGCCAGCAGCGCACCAGCCCCAGGACAAGAGACCCAGTACTTC.

This clone was seen a few times. The V gene is TRBV5-1, the J gene TRBJ2-5, with 9 bases lining up with TRBD2. The CDR3 extends over 16 amino acids. The V gene end was trimmed by 2 bases and the J gene end by 1 base; junction bases not matched to a gene: 6. From germline, CDR1 is SGHRS and CDR2 YFSETQ. CDR3 region: CASSFWGGRVQETQYF. In DNA, the CDR3 is TGCGCCAGCAGCTTCTGGGGCGGGAGGGTCCAAGAGACCCAGTACTTC.

With respect to this clone: This may come from a read error, since a much larger clone is one base off. The identical CDR3 is also encoded by other nucleotide sequences in the sample. The chain employs TRBV7-2 and TRBJ1-5, with no clear D. V dropped 2 bases and J dropped 2 bases, with 4 bases sitting between them. Per germline, CDR1 SGHTA and CDR2 FQGNSA. The CDR3 length is 13 residues. This CDR3 reads CASSLRGNQPQHF. DNA of the CDR3: TGTGCCAGCAGCTTACGGGGCAATCAGCCCCAGCATTTT.

This clone was detected once. This sequence joins TRBV5-8 and TRBJ2-5, with 8 bases that match TRBD2. V shed 0 bases and J 4 bases; nucleotides not matched to a gene: 8. CDR3 size: 16 residues. The germline CDR1 and CDR2 sequences are SGHTS and YDEGEE. CDR3 nucleotides: TGTGCCAGCAGCTTGGTTGTTCCGGGAGGGGGAGAGACCCAGTACTTC. This codes for CASSLVVPGGGETQYF.

As for this clone: With only one base between it and a far larger clone, this is likely a read error. The CDR3 region is CASSLKRGAEAFF. For the CDR3, the DNA is TGTGCCAGCAGCTTGAAGAGGGGAGCTGAAGCTTTCTTT. The chain couples TRBV5-6 to TRBJ1-1; D perhaps matches TRBD1 (5 bases). Trimming left V 1 base short and J 6 bases short, with 10 bases between. This CDR3 has 13 residues. The germline CDR1 and CDR2 sequences are SGHDT and YYEEEE.

As concerns this clone: With a far larger clone one base away, a read error is the likely cause. The V call is TRBV5-1, the J call TRBJ1-1; TRBD1 might be the D (6 bases). Germline loops: CDR1 SGHRS, CDR2 YFSETQ. This CDR3 spans 21 amino acids. The CDR3 DNA reads TGCGCCAGCAGCTTGATTCCAACTAACCAAAAGAGTACGGGACAAGTCACTGAAGCTTTATTT. It encodes CASSLIPTNQKSTGQVTEALF.

The chain uses TRBV20-1 and TRBJ1-1, with D tentatively TRBD1 (5 bases). Trimming shortened V by 6 bases and J by 11 bases, and 16 bases separated the two germline ends. There are 11 residues in the CDR3. CDR1 and CDR2 from the germline V gene are DFQATT and SNEGSKA (reference sequence). The CDR3 region has the DNA TGCAGTGCCGAGAGGGGCCCAAATGCTTTCTTT. This gives the protein CSAERGPNAFF.

A single count supports this clone. The gene calls are TRBV9 and TRBJ2-2; D unclear. The CDR3 covers 14 residues. Looked up from germline, CDR1 is SGDLS and CDR2 is YYNGEE. Trimming took 3 bases from V and 3 from J, leaving 9 bases between them. The CDR3 DNA sequence: TGTGCCAGCAGCGGAGAAACTTACACCGGGGAGCTGTTTTTT. Translated: CASSGETYTGELFF.